The 11 T cell receptor beta chains listed next were all sequenced from one sample in a study of blood T cell repertoires in COVID-19 (dated by TCRdb to the early 2020s). Library prep was done by the immunoSEQ multiplex PCR assay. TCRdb carries this immuneACCESS record with in-frame sequences only. Its versions omit some clonotypes, under half of them owing to an unresolved V gene in the studies checked, with the rest unexplained. Counted in this sample were over 150,000 clones; over 80% of them appeared once. Under 5% of the sample is in the top ten clones. Material for sequencing was peripheral blood. The receptors stem from a woman aged 55-70 years who had recovered from COVID-19.

This chain uses TRBV9 with TRBJ2-5; TRBD2 aligns across 12 bases. CDR1 is SGDLS, CDR2 YYNGEE, per germline. V trimming: 1 base; J trimming: 5 bases; junction bases outside the gene matches: 0. CDR3 length: 14 amino acids. The CDR3 loop reads CASSVLAGGETQYF. CDR3 sequence (DNA): TGTGCCAGCAGCGTACTAGCGGGGGGGGAGACCCAGTACTTC.

This clone was observed a single time. The rearrangement links TRBV2 to TRBJ1-1; the match to TRBD1 covers 7 bases. V lost 9 bases and J lost 0; bases outside the gene matches: 7. The length of the CDR3 is 14 residues. Germline loops: CDR1 SNHLY, CDR2 FYNNEI. The CDR3 DNA sequence: TGTGCCAGAACAGGGGCTTCCGTGAACACTGAAGCTTTCTTT. Its translation: CARTGASVNTEAFF.

V is TRBV19 and J is TRBJ2-5; TRBD2 aligns across 8 bases. The CDR3 runs to 15 residues. Germline-derived CDR1 and CDR2 are LNHDA and SQIVND (reference sequence). After removal of 5 bases from V and 4 bases from J, the junction contained 9 bases not matched to a gene. For the CDR3, the DNA is TGTGCCAGTAGTCCCCTTGCGGGGGGACCAGAGACCCAGTACTTC. The encoded protein is CASSPLAGGPETQYF. The whole variable domain, remainder taken from reference TRBV19 and TRBJ2-5, is DGGITQSPKYLFRKEGQNVTLSCEQNLNHDAMYWYRQDPGQGLRLIYYSQIVNDFQKGDIAEGYSVSREKKESFPLTVTSAQKNPTAFYLCASSPLAGGPETQYFGPGTRLLVL.

The CDR3 nucleotides are TGTGCCAGCAGCTTAGGCTCTGGGCCAGGCAGGATGAACACTGAAGCTTTCTTT. Protein: CASSLGSGPGRMNTEAFF. J is TRBJ1-1 and V is TRBV11-2; D is unclear. CDR1 is SGHAT and CDR2 is FQNNGV in the germline V gene. Trimming left V 1 base short and J 0 bases short, with 18 bases between. The CDR3 extends over 18 amino acids.

The chain uses TRBV7-9 and TRBJ2-2; 10 bases line up with TRBD1. The V segment lost 3 bases and the J segment 2 bases; nucleotides outside the gene matches: 6. The CDR3 consists of 17 residues. The germline gives CDR1 SEHNR, CDR2 FQNEAQ (reference sequence). The CDR3 loop is CASSFYDRGPNTGELFF. CDR3 DNA sequence: TGTGCCAGCAGCTTTTATGACAGGGGGCCCAACACCGGGGAGCTGTTTTTT.

This chain uses TRBV2 with TRBJ2-1; 11 bases match TRBD2. Germline loops: CDR1 SNHLY, CDR2 FYNNEI. This CDR3 has 17 residues. V shed 3 bases and J 2 bases; nucleotides not matched to a gene: 6. CDR3: CASSDRTSGYPYNEQFF. The CDR3 coding sequence is TGTGCCAGCAGTGACCGGACTAGCGGGTACCCCTACAATGAGCAGTTCTTC.

J is TRBJ1-6 and V is TRBV6-2 or TRBV6-3, with D possibly matching TRBD1 (5 bases). Germline V CDR1 and CDR2: MNHEY, SVGEGT. CDR3 length equals 14 residues. V was pared by 6 bases and J by 7 bases, with 13 bases between. The CDR3 sequence: CASSPGQTNSPLHF. The CDR3 region has the DNA TGTGCCAGCAGCCCCGGACAAACGAATTCACCCCTCCACTTT.

The chain links TRBV5-1 to TRBJ1-2, with a weak D call TRBD1 (6 bases). Trimming removed 1 base from V and 0 bases from J, with 13 bases in between. The CDR3 spans 16 residues. The germline CDR1 and CDR2 sequences are SGHRS and YFSETQ. The CDR3 loop reads CASSLSQGATNYGYTF. The CDR3 DNA reads TGCGCCAGCAGCTTGTCACAGGGTGCAACTAACTATGGCTACACCTTC.

The V and J genes are TRBV4-3 and TRBJ2-1, with a weak D call TRBD2 (6 bases). CDR1 and CDR2 (germline): LGHNA, YSLEER. The CDR3 length is 16 residues. V lost 0 bases and J lost 4, with 13 bases in between. The CDR3 DNA reads as TGCGCCAGCAGCCAAGATTCGGGGGATTTTTACAATGAGCAGTTCTTC. Amino acid sequence: CASSQDSGDFYNEQFF.

This CDR3 reads CASSQELAGGLTDTQYF. The CDR3 nucleotides read TGTGCCAGCAGCCAAGAATTAGCGGGGGGCCTCACAGATACGCAGTATTTT. The chain recombines TRBV3-1 (or the pseudogene TRBV3-2) with TRBJ2-3; 10 positions agree with TRBD2. Germline loops: CDR1 LGHDT, CDR2 YNNKEL (reference sequence). The CDR3 covers 17 residues. Trimming cost V 0 bases and J 2 bases; bases outside gene matches: 5.

The chain joins TRBV24-1 to TRBJ1-1; D is undetermined. V was clipped by 2 bases and J by 6 bases, with 12 bases between them. CDR1 and CDR2 (germline): KGHDR, SFDVKD. The CDR3 is made up of 14 amino acids. CDR3 sequence reads: CATSDSTGSAEAFF. The CDR3 DNA reads as TGTGCCACCAGTGATTCCACGGGTAGCGCTGAAGCTTTCTTT.